The 25 T cell receptor beta chains below come from one sample, sequenced in a study of beta chain features in type 1 diabetes. Investigators reverse transcribed all isolated RNA, so they sequenced expressed TCRB transcripts. Clones were read by immunoSEQ multiplex PCR, and TCRdb kept only the in-frame ones, dropping some. The table has about 260,000 clones, 24% seen once. Antigens of these TCRs are unknown. Study results and caveats: Shortening of TCRB CDR3s, moderate but significant, appeared in all four CD4+ subsets of Type 1 diabetes patients.

The sequenced sample was naive CD4+ T cells from blood. These receptors came from a woman in her 30s with type 1 diabetes.

This clone was seen a handful of times. V and J are TRBV7-9 and TRBJ1-1; 8 bases are a match to TRBD1. Germline trimming cut 1 base from V and 5 bases from J; bases unmatched to any gene: 9. The CDR3 extends over 16 amino acids. From germline, CDR1 is SEHNR and CDR2 FQNEAQ (reference sequence). This chain's CDR3 is CASSLGGGRGLTEAFF. The CDR3 DNA reads TGTGCCAGCAGCTTAGGTGGTGGCAGGGGGCTTACTGAAGCTTTCTTT. The complete variable domain, with remaining parts taken from reference TRBV7-9 and TRBJ1-1, reads DTGVSQNPRHKITKRGQNVTFRCDPISEHNRLYWYRQTLGQGPEFLTYFQNEAQLEKSRLLSDRFSAERPKGSFSTLEIQRTEQGDSAMYLCASSLGGGRGLTEAFFGQGTRLTVV.

This sequence joins TRBV4-2 and TRBJ1-2; TRBD1 is a possible D gene (6 bases). This CDR3 is built from 15 residues. Trimming took 0 bases from V and 3 from J, leaving 11 bases between them. CDR1 is LGHNA, CDR2 YNFKEQ, per germline. CDR3: CASSQDGGGHYGYTF. The CDR3 bases are TGTGCCAGCAGCCAAGACGGGGGGGGCCACTATGGCTACACCTTC.

This clone was picked up a small number of times. The chain employs TRBV7-2 and TRBJ1-2, with 7 bases matching TRBD1. The ends lost 5 bases at V and 7 bases at J; junction bases unmatched: 13. The CDR3 has 15 amino acids. Germline CDR1 SGHTA, CDR2 FQGNSA. This chain's CDR3 is CASSPPGRRQGGYTF. Here the CDR3 DNA reads TGTGCCAGCAGCCCTCCGGGACGGCGACAGGGTGGCTACACCTTC.

This clone was seen only a few times. The chain has TRBV15 and TRBJ2-1; 12 bases agree with TRBD2. Germline CDR1 and CDR2: LNHNV and YYDKDF (reference sequence). With V trimmed by 3 bases and J by 2 bases, 2 bases remained unmatched. The CDR3 totals 16 residues. CDR3 loop: CATSSRLAGAYNEQFF. CDR3 coding DNA: TGTGCCACCAGCAGCCGACTAGCGGGGGCCTACAATGAGCAGTTCTTC.

V and J are TRBV7-9 and TRBJ2-3; D possibly corresponds to TRBD2 (5 bases). Trimming took 5 bases from V and 3 from J, leaving 18 bases between them. CDR3 length equals 16 residues. CDR1 is SEHNR and CDR2 is FQNEAQ in the germline V gene (reference sequence). The CDR3 sequence: CASSESPSFLTDTQYF. The CDR3 nucleotides read TGTGCCAGCAGCGAATCGCCTAGCTTCCTGACAGATACGCAGTATTTT.

CDR3 in amino acids: CAWGTGGWHEQYF. CDR3 DNA: TGTGCCTGGGGGACAGGGGGCTGGCACGAGCAGTACTTC. The rearrangement uses TRBV30 and TRBJ2-7, with 12 bases lining up with TRBD1. This CDR3 is built from 13 residues. The V gene's germline CDR1 is GTSNPN and CDR2 SVGIG (reference sequence). The J segment lost 5 bases and the V segment lost 5 bases, leaving 4 bases of the junction unmatched.

The CDR3 DNA reads TGCGCCAGCAGCTTGACGCCAACTATAGGGGCCGGGGAGACCCAGTACTTC. Amino acids: CASSLTPTIGAGETQYF. The rearrangement uses TRBV5-1 and TRBJ2-5; possibly TRBD1 for D (5 bases). The length of the CDR3 is 17 residues. Trimming took off 1 base at V and 5 bases at J, with 21 bases between the two ends. Germline CDR1 SGHRS, CDR2 YFSETQ.

A few counts support this clone. V and J are TRBV28 and TRBJ2-3, with no clear D. Trimming pared 2 bases from V and 3 bases from J, leaving 9 bases between. Germline V gives CDR1 MDHEN, CDR2 SYDVKM. The CDR3 has 14 amino acids. CDR3 bases: TGTGCCAGCAGTTTAAGTCTCGGGACAGATACGCAGTATTTT. Translated, it gives CASSLSLGTDTQYF.

V usage is TRBV9 and J usage is TRBJ2-2, with 8 bases fitting TRBD2. The CDR3 is made up of 21 amino acids. Germline CDR1 reads SGDLS; CDR2 reads YYNGEE. The trim removed 3 bases at V and 4 bases at J, leaving 23 bases unmatched. CDR3 residues: CASSASSLRREETKATGELFF. In DNA, the CDR3 is TGTGCCAGCAGCGCATCTAGCCTTAGGCGGGAGGAAACAAAAGCCACCGGGGAGCTGTTTTTT.

This clone was seen a handful of times. The gene calls are TRBV5-6 and TRBJ2-1; 14 bases map to TRBD2. V trimming: 4 bases; J trimming: 8 bases; junction bases outside the gene matches: 5. Germline lookup yields CDR1 SGHDT and CDR2 YYEEEE. The CDR3 sequence is 15 residues long. The CDR3 loop reads CASSPGTSGSDEQFF. The DNA for the CDR3 is TGTGCCAGCAGCCCCGGGACTAGCGGGAGCGATGAGCAGTTCTTC.

The V gene is TRBV7-9, the J gene TRBJ2-5; possible D gene TRBD2, 5 bases. This CDR3 contains 15 residues. The germline CDR1 and CDR2 sequences are SEHNR and FQNEAQ (reference sequence). The V end was cut by 7 bases, the J end by 5 bases, with 20 bases between. The CDR3 DNA reads as TGTGCCAGCACGGACTTCACCCGGACCTTGGAGACCCAGTACTTC. Translating it yields CASTDFTRTLETQYF.

The V call is TRBV5-1, the J call TRBJ2-2; 12 bases fit TRBD2. Per germline, CDR1 SGHRS and CDR2 YFSETQ. With 6 bases clipped from V and 4 bases from J, the junction kept 7 bases outside the gene matches. The CDR3 contains 16 residues. The CDR3 is CASTMRTSGITGELFF. CDR3 coding DNA: TGCGCCAGCACGATGAGGACTAGCGGGATCACCGGGGAGCTGTTTTTT.

This clone showed up just a few times. The chain combines TRBV4-1 with TRBJ1-2; D ambiguous. In germline, CDR1 is MGHRA, CDR2 YSYEKL. This CDR3 is 15 amino acids long. Trimming removed 5 bases from V and 4 bases from J, with 17 bases in between. CDR3 sequence: CASSFLLDPLYGYTF. Here the CDR3 DNA reads TGCGCCAGCAGCTTTCTGCTAGATCCCCTCTATGGCTACACCTTC.

The V gene is TRBV5-4, the J gene TRBJ2-1; 14 bases match TRBD2. Trimming took 3 bases from V and 3 from J; bases not matched to a gene: 2. This CDR3 region has 16 residues. Germline V gene sequence: CDR1 SGHNT, CDR2 YYREEE (reference sequence). CDR3 protein: CASSWGLAGDYNEQFF. CDR3 nucleotide sequence: TGTGCCAGCAGCTGGGGACTAGCGGGGGACTACAATGAGCAGTTCTTC.

This clone has more than one count but fewer than ten. The chain joins TRBV15 to TRBJ2-7, with D tentatively TRBD1 (5 bases). The CDR3 sequence is 14 residues long. Germline assignment: CDR1 LNHNV and CDR2 YYDKDF (reference sequence). V lost 0 bases to trimming and J lost 2 bases, with 8 bases between them. The CDR3 sequence is CATSRDPDTYEQYF. DNA for the CDR3: TGTGCCACCAGCAGAGATCCGGACACCTACGAGCAGTACTTC. Supplemented by reference TRBV15 and TRBJ2-7, the full variable domain reads DAMVIQNPRYQVTQFGKPVTLSCSQTLNHNVMYWYQQKSSQAPKLLFHYYDKDFNNEADTPDNFQSRRPNTSFCFLDIRSPGLGDTAMYLCATSRDPDTYEQYFGPGTRLTVT.

This clone has more than one count but fewer than ten. The chain couples TRBV12-5 to TRBJ1-1; D is perhaps TRBD1 (5 bases). The CDR3 runs 14 residues. The V gene lost 3 bases and the J gene lost 4 bases, with 12 bases spanning the gap. CDR1 and CDR2 (germline): LGHNT, FRNRAP. The CDR3 DNA reads TGTGCTAGTGGTTTTTGGGGCGGGAGCACTGAAGCTTTCTTT. Translating it yields CASGFWGGSTEAFF.

The sample holds a few counts of this clone. The chain recombines TRBV4-2 with TRBJ2-2; D not resolved. The CDR3 has 15 amino acids. Germline CDR1 is LGHNA and CDR2 is YNFKEQ. Trimming took off 4 bases at V and 0 bases at J, with 9 bases between the two ends. This CDR3 is CASSLHSSNTGELFF. The CDR3 nucleotides read TGTGCCAGCAGCCTACACAGCTCGAACACCGGGGAGCTGTTTTTT.

This clone came up a few times. V and J are TRBV14 and TRBJ2-7; a weak D match, TRBD1 (6 bases). CDR1 and CDR2 from the germline V gene are SGHDN and FVKESK. V was pared by 1 base and J by 6 bases, with 10 bases between. This CDR3 region has 13 residues. The CDR3 loop reads CASSQGARGEQYF. DNA for the CDR3: TGTGCCAGCAGCCAAGGGGCCAGGGGCGAGCAGTACTTC.

The chain is built from TRBV5-1 and TRBJ2-7; a weak D match, TRBD2 (5 bases). The germline V gene encodes CDR1 SGHRS and CDR2 YFSETQ. The CDR3 totals 12 residues. V was shortened by 4 bases and J by 0 bases, with 5 bases between the two germline ends. CDR3 in amino acids: CASSGSSYEQYF. In DNA, the CDR3 is TGCGCCAGCAGCGGGAGCTCCTACGAGCAGTACTTC.

The chain combines TRBV18 with TRBJ1-5, with TRBD1 identical over 9 bases. The germline gives CDR1 KGHSH, CDR2 LQKENI. The CDR3 is 16 residues long. V lost 2 bases to trimming and J lost 4 bases; unmatched junction nucleotides: 6. The CDR3 nucleotides read TGTGCCAGCTCACCAGGAAGGGGACAGGGTAATCAGCCCCAGCATTTT. This encodes CASSPGRGQGNQPQHF.

The chain links TRBV7-9 to TRBJ1-1, with TRBD1 as a possible D gene (5 bases). Germline CDR1 SEHNR, CDR2 FQNEAQ (reference sequence). Trimming stripped 6 bases from V and 1 base from J, with 18 bases between. The CDR3 spans 16 residues. As DNA, the CDR3 is TGTGCCAGCAGTCTAAGGAGGGGTACACCGAACACTGAAGCTTTCTTT. Residues: CASSLRRGTPNTEAFF.

A few counts support this clone. V usage is TRBV19 and J usage is TRBJ2-5; 8 bases match TRBD1. The CDR3 length is 13 residues. V gave up 6 bases and J gave up 1 base; unmatched junction bases: 1. Germline V lookup: CDR1 LNHDA, CDR2 SQIVND (reference sequence). CDR3 DNA: TGTGCCAGTAGCGGGACAGGCCAAGAGACCCAGTACTTC. Translation gives CASSGTGQETQYF.

This clone occurred a few times. The V call is TRBV9, the J call TRBJ2-3, with D unclear. The length of the CDR3 is 13 residues. Trimming cost V 0 bases and J 1 base, with 3 bases left between them. Germline lookup yields CDR1 SGDLS and CDR2 YYNGEE. The CDR3 DNA sequence: TGTGCCAGCAGCGTAGGGCGCACAGATACGCAGTATTTT. Translation: CASSVGRTDTQYF. Looking up the rest from reference TRBV9 and TRBJ2-3 gives the full variable domain: DSGVTQTPKHLITATGQRVTLRCSPRSGDLSVYWYQQSLDQGLQFLIQYYNGEERAKGNILERFSAQQFPDLHSELNLSSLELGDSALYFCASSVGRTDTQYFGPGTRLTVL.

The sample holds a few counts of this clone. The chain recombines TRBV18 with TRBJ1-5; unclear D gene. There are 14 residues in the CDR3. Germline V lookup: CDR1 KGHSH, CDR2 LQKENI. Trimming removed 3 bases from V and 2 bases from J, with 8 bases in between. The CDR3: CASSPDGGNQPQHF. The DNA for the CDR3 is TGTGCCAGCTCACCCGACGGAGGCAATCAGCCCCAGCATTTT. The full variable domain, with the rest looked up from reference TRBV18 and TRBJ1-5, is NAGVMQNPRHLVRRRGQEARLRCSPMKGHSHVYWYRQLPEEGLKFMVYLQKENIIDESGMPKERFSAEFPKEGPSILRIQQVVRGDSAAYFCASSPDGGNQPQHFGDGTRLSIL.

The CDR3: CASSQGLAGDGEQFF. DNA for the CDR3: TGTGCCAGCAGCCAAGGACTAGCGGGAGACGGTGAGCAGTTCTTC. The chain recombines TRBV4-2 with TRBJ2-1; 12 bases agree with TRBD2. From germline, CDR1 is LGHNA and CDR2 YNFKEQ. The CDR3 sequence is 15 residues long. Trimming removed 1 base from V and 9 bases from J; junction bases left unmatched: 4.